A selection of T cell receptor beta chains follows, all from one sample in a study of tumour-infiltrating T cells in Burkitt lymphoma. Repertoires were generated with immunoSEQ multiplex PCR, while TCRdb's copy carries only in-frame clones and drops some. The sample lists roughly 2,600 clones; about four fifths were seen once. Material: tumor tissue. These receptors were collected from a human donor with diffuse large B-cell lymphoma. Each CDR3 is given with its conserved first and last residue. The order of the fields is D gene, V gene, J gene, clone size, CDR3 protein, CDR3 DNA. The D gene is left open where the match is weak. Some rows have no size entry. The others give once, few or many, or a class for an expanded clone.

d_call: NA
v_call: TRBV29-1
j_call: TRBJ2-1
clone_size: NA
cdr3_aa: CSVVGGPTYNEQFF
cdr3_nt: TGCAGCGTTGTCGGCGGACCCACCTACAATGAGCAGTTCTTC

d_call: TRBD2
v_call: TRBV14
j_call: TRBJ2-3
clone_size: NA
cdr3_aa: CASSQDRLAATDTQYF
cdr3_nt: TGTGCCAGCAGCCAAGATAGGCTAGCGGCGACAGATACGCAGTATTTT

d_call: NA
v_call: TRBV18
j_call: TRBJ2-2
clone_size: NA
cdr3_aa: CASSPPGPGELFF
cdr3_nt: TGTGCCAGCTCACCACCGGGGCCCGGGGAGCTGTTTTTT

d_call: NA
v_call: TRBV5-1
j_call: TRBJ1-2
clone_size: NA
cdr3_aa: CASTPLMGGKDGYTF
cdr3_nt: TGCGCCAGCACCCCCTTAATGGGGGGCAAAGATGGCTACACCTTC

d_call: NA
v_call: TRBV4-2
j_call: TRBJ2-2
clone_size: NA
cdr3_aa: CASSQGGGRNTGELFF
cdr3_nt: TGTGCCAGCAGCCAAGGTGGCGGGCGGAACACCGGGGAGCTGTTTTTT

d_call: NA
v_call: TRBV10-2
j_call: TRBJ2-2
clone_size: few
cdr3_aa: CASSDSPGFGELFF
cdr3_nt: TGCGCCAGCAGTGACTCTCCGGGTTTCGGGGAGCTGTTTTTT

d_call: NA
v_call: TRBV9
j_call: TRBJ2-7
clone_size: NA
cdr3_aa: CASSDGDEDEQYF
cdr3_nt: TGTGCCAGCAGCGACGGGGATGAGGACGAGCAGTACTTC

d_call: NA
v_call: TRBV4-1
j_call: TRBJ1-4
clone_size: NA
cdr3_aa: CASSGGDGNRFATNEKLFF
cdr3_nt: TGCGCCAGCAGCGGAGGGGACGGAAACAGATTTGCAACTAATGAAAAACTGTTTTTT

d_call: TRBD2
v_call: TRBV29-1
j_call: TRBJ2-7
clone_size: NA
cdr3_aa: CSVISGRSSYEQYF
cdr3_nt: TGCAGCGTTATTAGCGGGAGGAGCTCCTACGAGCAGTACTTC

d_call: TRBD1
v_call: TRBV5-1
j_call: TRBJ2-1
clone_size: NA
cdr3_aa: CASSRGTGYRNEQFF
cdr3_nt: TGCGCCAGCAGCCGAGGGACAGGGTATAGGAATGAGCAGTTCTTC

d_call: NA
v_call: TRBV5-6
j_call: TRBJ2-7
clone_size: NA
cdr3_aa: CASSSGQEQYF
cdr3_nt: TGTGCCAGCAGCTCAGGACAGGAGCAGTACTTC

d_call: TRBD1
v_call: TRBV5-1
j_call: TRBJ2-2
clone_size: once
cdr3_aa: CASSSGDSLTGELFF
cdr3_nt: TGCGCCAGCAGCTCTGGGGACAGCCTCACCGGGGAGCTGTTTTTT

d_call: NA
v_call: TRBV4-2
j_call: TRBJ1-5
clone_size: NA
cdr3_aa: CASSQDYKGSQPQHF
cdr3_nt: TGTGCCAGCAGCCAAGATTATAAGGGGAGTCAGCCCCAGCATTTT

d_call: TRBD1
v_call: TRBV6-5
j_call: TRBJ1-1
clone_size: NA
cdr3_aa: CASSTHGQGNTEAFF
cdr3_nt: TGTGCCAGCAGTACCCACGGACAGGGTAATACTGAAGCTTTCTTT

d_call: TRBD1
v_call: TRBV19
j_call: TRBJ1-1
clone_size: NA
cdr3_aa: CASSGGTVNTEAFF
cdr3_nt: TGTGCCAGTAGCGGCGGGACAGTGAACACTGAAGCTTTCTTT

d_call: NA
v_call: TRBV7-6
j_call: TRBJ1-1
clone_size: NA
cdr3_aa: CASSLGENTEAFF
cdr3_nt: TGTGCCAGCAGCTTAGGGGAAAACACTGAAGCTTTCTTT

d_call: NA
v_call: TRBV6-1
j_call: TRBJ1-2
clone_size: NA
cdr3_aa: CASSYTYGYTF
cdr3_nt: TGTGCCAGCAGCTATACCTATGGCTACACCTTC

d_call: NA
v_call: TRBV5-4
j_call: TRBJ2-5
clone_size: NA
cdr3_aa: CASSEDSVAFQETQYF
cdr3_nt: TGTGCCAGCAGCGAGGACTCTGTGGCTTTCCAAGAGACCCAGTACTTC

d_call: NA
v_call: TRBV14
j_call: TRBJ2-3
clone_size: NA
cdr3_aa: CASSQAHLHTDTQYF
cdr3_nt: TGTGCCAGCAGCCAAGCACATCTGCACACAGATACGCAGTATTTT

d_call: NA
v_call: TRBV7-9
j_call: TRBJ1-1
clone_size: NA
cdr3_aa: CASSLWNQNTEAFF
cdr3_nt: TGTGCCAGCAGCTTGTGGAACCAGAACACTGAAGCTTTCTTT

d_call: NA
v_call: TRBV4-3
j_call: TRBJ2-1
clone_size: NA
cdr3_aa: CASSHALGNEQFF
cdr3_nt: TGCGCCAGCAGCCATGCCCTGGGAAATGAGCAGTTCTTC

d_call: TRBD1
v_call: TRBV2
j_call: TRBJ2-3
clone_size: NA
cdr3_aa: CASSEQTGGGRTTDTQYF
cdr3_nt: TGTGCCAGCAGTGAGCAGACAGGGGGCGGCCGAACCACAGATACGCAGTATTTT

d_call: TRBD2
v_call: TRBV5-1
j_call: TRBJ2-3
clone_size: NA
cdr3_aa: CASRLTSGSDTQYF
cdr3_nt: TGCGCCAGCCGCTTGACTAGCGGGTCCGATACGCAGTATTTT

d_call: NA
v_call: TRBV7-9
j_call: TRBJ1-1
clone_size: NA
cdr3_aa: CASSFSQGYTEAFF
cdr3_nt: TGTGCCAGCAGCTTCAGTCAGGGATACACTGAAGCTTTCTTT

d_call: TRBD1
v_call: TRBV5-1
j_call: TRBJ1-5
clone_size: NA
cdr3_aa: CASSLTWTGSGNNQPQHF
cdr3_nt: TGCGCCAGCAGCTTGACCTGGACAGGGTCAGGGAACAATCAGCCCCAGCATTTT

d_call: TRBD1
v_call: TRBV4-1
j_call: TRBJ2-5
clone_size: NA
cdr3_aa: CASSHPDRGETQYF
cdr3_nt: TGCGCCAGCAGCCATCCCGACAGGGGAGAGACCCAGTACTTC

d_call: NA
v_call: TRBV19
j_call: TRBJ1-5
clone_size: NA
cdr3_aa: CASTTGQLSNQPQHF
cdr3_nt: TGTGCCAGTACTACGGGACAACTTAGCAATCAGCCCCAGCATTTT

d_call: NA
v_call: TRBV19
j_call: TRBJ2-2
clone_size: NA
cdr3_aa: CASTRAANTGELFF
cdr3_nt: TGTGCCAGCACCCGGGCAGCGAACACCGGGGAGCTGTTTTTT

d_call: NA
v_call: TRBV6-5
j_call: TRBJ2-5
clone_size: NA
cdr3_aa: CASSYGWAAVWDF
cdr3_nt: TGTGCCAGCAGTTATGGTTGGGCCGCGGTTTGGGACTTC